This T cell receptor beta chain was identified in a study of cytomegalovirus exposure and HLA in healthy donors. Overall study context: Among the 350 to 500 donors who were genotyped, 70% to 90% fell in the genetic ancestry cluster that is associated with self-reported Caucasian donors.

A multiplex PCR was run with 60 Vbeta primers and 13 Jbeta primers. The authors' processing: Later analysis identified 65 million to 80 million unique TCR beta chains, around 10 million shared. Sequencing used immunoSEQ multiplex PCR; TCRdb keeps in-frame clones, though not all of them. V, J and clone size were drawn from that table, and D and trimming were deduced from the DNA. In the table there are over 150,000 clones, roughly 65% of which are singletons. This clone was observed once. Its antigen is currently unknown. Study-level points and caveats: The study recorded over 150 TCR beta chains that were cytomegalovirus-associated. Roughly uniform depth of sequencing across donors was assumed in presence/absence analyses.

The sequence was collected from a woman aged 18-29 years in good health and CMV-seropositive. Source material: PBMCs.

CDR3 in amino acids: CASSQASGWAYEQYF. The CDR3 bases are TGTGCCAGCAGCCAAGCCAGCGGGTGGGCCTACGAGCAGTACTTC. J is TRBJ2-7 and V is TRBV14; D is possibly TRBD2 (6 bases). This CDR3 comprises 15 residues. V was clipped by 1 base and J by 2 bases, with 12 bases between them. Germline V lookup: CDR1 SGHDN, CDR2 FVKESK.